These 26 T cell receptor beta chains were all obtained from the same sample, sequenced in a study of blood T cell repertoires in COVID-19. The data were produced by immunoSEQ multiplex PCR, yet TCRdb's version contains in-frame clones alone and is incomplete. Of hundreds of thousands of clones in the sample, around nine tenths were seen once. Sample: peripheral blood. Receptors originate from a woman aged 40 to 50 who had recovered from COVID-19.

CDR3 bases: TGTGCCAGCAGCCAGAGAACGGGACTCAACGTCCTGACTTTC. This codes for CASSQRTGLNVLTF. The genes are TRBV3-1 (or the pseudogene TRBV3-2) and TRBJ2-6; tentatively, D is TRBD2 (6 bases). Trimming removed 3 bases at V and 9 bases at J, with 12 bases between. This CDR3 is built from 14 residues. Germline V CDR1 and CDR2: LGHDT, YNNKEL (reference sequence).

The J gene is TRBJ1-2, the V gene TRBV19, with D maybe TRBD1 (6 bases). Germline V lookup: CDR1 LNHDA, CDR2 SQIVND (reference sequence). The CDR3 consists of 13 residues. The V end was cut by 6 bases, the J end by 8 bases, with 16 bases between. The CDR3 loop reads CASRGAGALGYTF. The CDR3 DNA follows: TGTGCCAGTAGAGGGGCAGGGGCGCTCGGCTACACCTTC. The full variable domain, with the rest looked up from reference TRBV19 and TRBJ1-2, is DGGITQSPKYLFRKEGQNVTLSCEQNLNHDAMYWYRQDPGQGLRLIYYSQIVNDFQKGDIAEGYSVSREKKESFPLTVTSAQKNPTAFYLCASRGAGALGYTFGSGTRLTVV.

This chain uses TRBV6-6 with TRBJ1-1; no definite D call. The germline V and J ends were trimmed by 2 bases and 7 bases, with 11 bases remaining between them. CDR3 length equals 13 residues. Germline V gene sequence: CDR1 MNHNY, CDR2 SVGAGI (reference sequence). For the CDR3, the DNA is TGTGCCAGCAGTTACCAGGCAGTAAATGAAGCTTTCTTT. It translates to CASSYQAVNEAFF.

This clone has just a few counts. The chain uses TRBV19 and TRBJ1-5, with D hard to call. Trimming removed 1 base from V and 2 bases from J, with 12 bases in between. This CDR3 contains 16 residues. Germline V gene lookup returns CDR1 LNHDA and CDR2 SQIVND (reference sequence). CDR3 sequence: CASSIVANGGNQPQHF. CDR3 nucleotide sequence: TGTGCCAGTAGTATAGTAGCAAACGGGGGCAATCAGCCCCAGCATTTT. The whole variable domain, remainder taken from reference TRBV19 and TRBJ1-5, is DGGITQSPKYLFRKEGQNVTLSCEQNLNHDAMYWYRQDPGQGLRLIYYSQIVNDFQKGDIAEGYSVSREKKESFPLTVTSAQKNPTAFYLCASSIVANGGNQPQHFGDGTRLSIL.

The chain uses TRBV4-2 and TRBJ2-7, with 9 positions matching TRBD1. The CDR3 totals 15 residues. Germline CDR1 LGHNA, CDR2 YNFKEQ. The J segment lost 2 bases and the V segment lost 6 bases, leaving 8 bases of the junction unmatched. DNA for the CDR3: TGTGCCAGCAGAATTGAGGACAGGGGAGCCTACGAGCAGTACTTC. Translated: CASRIEDRGAYEQYF.

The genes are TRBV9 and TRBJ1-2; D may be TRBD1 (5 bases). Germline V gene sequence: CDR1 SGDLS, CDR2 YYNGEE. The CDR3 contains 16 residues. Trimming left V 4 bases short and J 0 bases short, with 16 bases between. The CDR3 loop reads CASSPTKGQANYGYTF. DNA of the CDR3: TGTGCCAGCAGCCCGACAAAGGGGCAGGCTAACTATGGCTACACCTTC. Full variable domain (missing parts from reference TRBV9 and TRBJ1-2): DSGVTQTPKHLITATGQRVTLRCSPRSGDLSVYWYQQSLDQGLQFLIQYYNGEERAKGNILERFSAQQFPDLHSELNLSSLELGDSALYFCASSPTKGQANYGYTFGSGTRLTVV.

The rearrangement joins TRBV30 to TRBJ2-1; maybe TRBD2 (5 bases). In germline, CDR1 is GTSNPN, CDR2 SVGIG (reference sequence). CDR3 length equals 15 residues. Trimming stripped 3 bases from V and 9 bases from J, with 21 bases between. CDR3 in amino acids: CAWRLSPSPSGEQFF. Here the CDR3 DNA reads TGTGCCTGGAGACTAAGTCCATCCCCCAGCGGTGAGCAGTTCTTC.

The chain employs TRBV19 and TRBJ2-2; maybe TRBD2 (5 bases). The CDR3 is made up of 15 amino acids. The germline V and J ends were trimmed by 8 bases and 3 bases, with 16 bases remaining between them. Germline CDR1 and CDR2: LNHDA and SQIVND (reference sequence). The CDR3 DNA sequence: TGTGCCAGTGCTCCGATAGGACTCTACACCGGGGAGCTGTTTTTT. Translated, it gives CASAPIGLYTGELFF.

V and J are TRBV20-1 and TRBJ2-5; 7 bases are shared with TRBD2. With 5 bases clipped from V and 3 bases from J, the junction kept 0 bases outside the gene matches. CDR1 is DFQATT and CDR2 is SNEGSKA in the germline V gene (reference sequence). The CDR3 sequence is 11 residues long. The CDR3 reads CSAGGEETQYF. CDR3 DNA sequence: TGCAGTGCTGGGGGGGAAGAGACCCAGTACTTC.

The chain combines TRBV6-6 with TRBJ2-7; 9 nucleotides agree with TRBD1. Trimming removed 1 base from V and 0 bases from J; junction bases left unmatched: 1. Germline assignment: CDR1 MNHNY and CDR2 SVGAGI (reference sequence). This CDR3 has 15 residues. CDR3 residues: CASSYWDRASYEQYF. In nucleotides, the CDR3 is TGTGCCAGCAGTTACTGGGACAGGGCCTCCTACGAGCAGTACTTC.

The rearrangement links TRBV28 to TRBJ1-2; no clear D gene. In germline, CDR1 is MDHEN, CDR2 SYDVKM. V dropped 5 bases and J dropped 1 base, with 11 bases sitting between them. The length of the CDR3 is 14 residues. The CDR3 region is CASSSPSGNYGYTF. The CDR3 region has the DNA TGTGCCAGCAGTAGCCCCAGCGGTAACTATGGCTACACCTTC.

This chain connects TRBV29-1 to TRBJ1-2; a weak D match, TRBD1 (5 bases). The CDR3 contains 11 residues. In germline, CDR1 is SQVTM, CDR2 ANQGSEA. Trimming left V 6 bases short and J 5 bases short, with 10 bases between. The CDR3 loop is CSVKRGYGYTF. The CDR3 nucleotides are TGCAGCGTAAAACGGGGGTATGGCTACACCTTC.

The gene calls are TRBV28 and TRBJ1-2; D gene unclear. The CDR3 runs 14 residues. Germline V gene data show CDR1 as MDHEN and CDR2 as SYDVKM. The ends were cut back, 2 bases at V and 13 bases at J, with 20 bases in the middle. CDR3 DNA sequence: TGTGCCAGCAGTTTAGTGCCGGGATCCGACGGAGGCACCTTC. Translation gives CASSLVPGSDGGTF.

CDR3 loop: CASSRSSDRDGYGYTF. For the CDR3, the DNA is TGTGCCAGCTCACGGTCCTCGGACAGGGATGGCTATGGCTACACCTTC. V usage is TRBV18 and J usage is TRBJ1-2, with 8 bases matching TRBD1. The germline CDR1 and CDR2 sequences are KGHSH and LQKENI. V was pared by 4 bases and J by 4 bases, with 11 bases of the junction left unmatched. The CDR3 is made up of 16 amino acids.

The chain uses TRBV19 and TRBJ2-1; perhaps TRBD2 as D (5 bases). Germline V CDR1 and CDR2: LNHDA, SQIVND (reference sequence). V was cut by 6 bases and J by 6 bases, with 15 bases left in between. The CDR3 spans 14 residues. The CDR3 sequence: CASRQRSTTNEQFF. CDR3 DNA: TGTGCCAGTAGGCAGCGGTCAACTACCAATGAGCAGTTCTTC.

The CDR3 bases are TGTGCCAGCAGTTATAACAGGGAGGGAAGCGGCTACACCTTC. Translating it yields CASSYNREGSGYTF. The chain links TRBV27 to TRBJ1-2, with D possibly matching TRBD1 (6 bases). The germline V gene encodes CDR1 MNHEY and CDR2 SMNVEV (reference sequence). V was shortened by 4 bases and J by 8 bases, with 17 bases between the two germline ends. This CDR3 is built from 14 residues.

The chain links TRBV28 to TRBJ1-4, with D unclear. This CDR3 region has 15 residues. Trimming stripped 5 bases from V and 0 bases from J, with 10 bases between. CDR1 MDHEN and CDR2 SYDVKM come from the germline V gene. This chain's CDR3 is CASSKRKATNEKLFF. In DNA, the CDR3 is TGTGCCAGCAGTAAGCGGAAAGCAACTAATGAAAAACTGTTTTTT.

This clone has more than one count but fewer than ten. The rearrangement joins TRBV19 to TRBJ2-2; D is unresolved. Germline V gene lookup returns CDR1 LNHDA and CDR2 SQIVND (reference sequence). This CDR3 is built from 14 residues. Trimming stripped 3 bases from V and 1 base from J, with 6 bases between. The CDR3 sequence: CASSIGKNTGELFF. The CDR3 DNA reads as TGTGCCAGTAGTATTGGCAAGAACACCGGGGAGCTGTTTTTT.

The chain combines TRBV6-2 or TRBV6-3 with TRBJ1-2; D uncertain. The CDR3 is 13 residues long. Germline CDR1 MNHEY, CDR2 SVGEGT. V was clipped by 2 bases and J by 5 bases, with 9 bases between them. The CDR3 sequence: CASSYADTYGYTF. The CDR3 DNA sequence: TGTGCCAGCAGTTACGCGGATACGTATGGCTACACCTTC.

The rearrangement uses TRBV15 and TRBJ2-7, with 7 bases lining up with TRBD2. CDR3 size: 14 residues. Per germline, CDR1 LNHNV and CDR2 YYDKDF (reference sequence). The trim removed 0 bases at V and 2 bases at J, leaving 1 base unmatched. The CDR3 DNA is TGTGCCACCAGCAGAGATCGGGGGGCCTACGAGCAGTACTTC. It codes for CATSRDRGAYEQYF.

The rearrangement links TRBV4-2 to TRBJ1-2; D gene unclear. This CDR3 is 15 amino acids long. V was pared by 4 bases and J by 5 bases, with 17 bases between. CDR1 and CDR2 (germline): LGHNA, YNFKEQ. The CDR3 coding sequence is TGTGCCAGCAGCCCAGACGGAGGAGACGGTTATGGCTACACCTTC. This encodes CASSPDGGDGYGYTF.

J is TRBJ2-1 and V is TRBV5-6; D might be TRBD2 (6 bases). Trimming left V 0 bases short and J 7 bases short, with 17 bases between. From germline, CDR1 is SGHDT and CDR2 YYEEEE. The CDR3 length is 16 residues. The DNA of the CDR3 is TGTGCCAGCAGCTTGGGAGGGAATCGACGGGGGAATGAGCAGTTCTTC. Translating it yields CASSLGGNRRGNEQFF. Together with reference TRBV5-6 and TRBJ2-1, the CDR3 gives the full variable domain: DAGVTQSPTHLIKTRGQQVTLRCSPKSGHDTVSWYQQALGQGPQFIFQYYEEEERQRGNFPDRFSGHQFPNYSSELNVNALLLGDSALYLCASSLGGNRRGNEQFFGPGTRLTVL.

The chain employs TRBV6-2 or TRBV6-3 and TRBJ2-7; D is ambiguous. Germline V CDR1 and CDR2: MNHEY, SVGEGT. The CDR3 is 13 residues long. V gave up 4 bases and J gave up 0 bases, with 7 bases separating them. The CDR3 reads CASSLISSYEQYF. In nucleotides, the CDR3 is TGTGCCAGCAGTTTAATCAGCTCCTACGAGCAGTACTTC.

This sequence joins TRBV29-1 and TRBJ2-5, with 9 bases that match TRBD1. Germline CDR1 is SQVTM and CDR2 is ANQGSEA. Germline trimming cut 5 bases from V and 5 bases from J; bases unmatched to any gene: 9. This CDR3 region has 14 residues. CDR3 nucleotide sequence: TGCAGCGTTATCTTGGGACAGGGCGGCGAGACCCAGTACTTC. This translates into CSVILGQGGETQYF.

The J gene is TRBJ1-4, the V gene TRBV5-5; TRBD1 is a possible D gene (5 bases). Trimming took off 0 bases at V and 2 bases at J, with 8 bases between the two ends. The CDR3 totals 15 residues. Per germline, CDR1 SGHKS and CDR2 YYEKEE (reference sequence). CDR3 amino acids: CASSLVRGTNEKLFF. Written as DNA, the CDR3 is TGTGCCAGCAGCTTGGTGCGGGGGACTAATGAAAAACTGTTTTTT. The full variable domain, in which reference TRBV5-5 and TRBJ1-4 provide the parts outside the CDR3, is DAGVTQSPTHLIKTRGQQVTLRCSPISGHKSVSWYQQVLGQGPQFIFQYYEKEERGRGNFPDRFSARQFPNYSSELNVNALLLGDSALYLCASSLVRGTNEKLFFGSGTQLSVL.

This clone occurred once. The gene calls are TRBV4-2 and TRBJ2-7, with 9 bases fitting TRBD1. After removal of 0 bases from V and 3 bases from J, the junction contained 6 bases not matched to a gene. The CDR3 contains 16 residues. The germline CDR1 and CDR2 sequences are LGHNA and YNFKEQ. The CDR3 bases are TGTGCCAGCAGCCAAGAGATGGGACAGGGACTCTACGAGCAGTACTTC. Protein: CASSQEMGQGLYEQYF.